One and the same sample provided the 23 T cell receptor beta chains below, sequenced in a study of T-cell memory formation after mild COVID-19 (dated by TCRdb to about 2021). The library was obtained by 5' RACE. TCRdb names Illumina NovaSeq 6000 as the instrument used. TCRdb reprocessing: public reads trimmed at Q25 with fastp, clones called with MiXCR, in-frame beta chains kept. Records with the same CDR3 protein are collapsed into one entry carrying the most frequent genes and DNA. The sample includes about 620,000 distinct CDR3 sequences, with under 20% observed a single time. The ten largest clones capture 12% of the sample. Input material: PBMCs or a T cell subset sorted from them (not recorded which). These receptors all come from an adult woman who had mild COVID-19 (a few samples of this study predate the infection). The sample titles of this study are shuffled in the database, so cell type and time point are left out; the donor was told from shared clones.

The chain links TRBV5-4 to TRBJ2-1; maybe TRBD1 (5 bases). Germline CDR1 is SGHNT and CDR2 is YYREEE (reference sequence). With 2 bases removed from V and 10 bases from J, the gap between germline ends came to 10 bases. This CDR3 has 12 amino acids. Here the CDR3 DNA reads TGTGCCAGCAGCTTAGCAGGGCGGGAGCAGTTCTTC. It codes for CASSLAGREQFF.

This clonotype was seen a handful of times. The chain uses TRBV9 and TRBJ2-6, with a weak D call TRBD1 (6 bases). The CDR3 consists of 16 residues. Trimming took off 4 bases at V and 4 bases at J, with 15 bases between the two ends. CDR1 is SGDLS and CDR2 is YYNGEE in the germline V gene. CDR3 region: CASSPQGQSGANVLTF. The CDR3, as DNA: TGTGCCAGCAGCCCTCAAGGACAGTCAGGGGCCAACGTCCTGACTTTC.

In this sample, this clonotype turned up a few times. The chain has TRBV12-3 or TRBV12-4 and TRBJ2-3; no firm D call. The CDR3 runs 14 residues. Trimming stripped 2 bases from V and 4 bases from J, with 10 bases between. CDR3 in DNA: TGTGCCAGCAGTTTATGGCTAGAGGCAGATACGCAGTATTTT. Translation gives CASSLWLEADTQYF.

This clonotype has a handful of counts. The rearrangement joins TRBV27 to TRBJ2-3, with 13 bases identical to TRBD2. The CDR3 spans 15 residues. Germline V gene data show CDR1 as MNHEY and CDR2 as SMNVEV (reference sequence). J gave up 8 bases and V 5 bases, and 7 bases lay outside the gene matches. The CDR3 DNA follows: TGTGCCAGCAGTCGTACTAGCGGGAGGGTAGCTACGCAGTATTTT. This encodes CASSRTSGRVATQYF.

This chain's CDR3 is CASSLDATSGRAGGQFF. CDR3 coding DNA: TGTGCCAGCAGCTTAGATGCGACTAGCGGGAGGGCCGGTGGGCAGTTCTTC. The V call is TRBV7-2, the J call TRBJ2-1; 14 nucleotides agree with TRBD2. The J segment lost 12 bases and the V segment lost 1 base, leaving 11 bases of the junction unmatched. CDR1 is SGHTA and CDR2 is FQGNSA in the germline V gene. The CDR3 consists of 17 residues.

The chain carries TRBV4-2 and TRBJ2-7; D is perhaps TRBD2 (6 bases). Germline assignment: CDR1 LGHNA and CDR2 YNFKEQ. The CDR3 totals 15 residues. V was clipped by 4 bases and J by 2 bases, with 15 bases between them. The DNA for the CDR3 is TGTGCCAGCAGCCCCCCGGGGGACTTTACCTACGAGCAGTACTTC. Protein sequence: CASSPPGDFTYEQYF.

This clonotype was counted between two and nine times. This sequence joins TRBV4-3 and TRBJ2-1; the D is unclear. The CDR3 is made up of 17 amino acids. The V end was cut by 0 bases, the J end by 0 bases, with 12 bases between. CDR1 LGHNA and CDR2 YSLEER come from the germline V gene. DNA of the CDR3: TGCGCCAGCAGCCAAGATCGGCTGCCTAGCTCCTACAATGAGCAGTTCTTC. It translates to CASSQDRLPSSYNEQFF.

Details on this clonotype: The DNA is omitted, as the CDR3 cannot be located on it reliably, and the CDR3 follows TCRdb's listing. This sequence joins TRBV4-1 and TRBJ2-2; TRBD1 is the table's D call and was not checked against the DNA. Both ends counted, the CDR3 spans 15 residues. The germline CDR1 and CDR2 sequences are MGHRA and YSYEKL. Here the CDR3 reads CASSQEQGIPGSCFF.

CDR3 DNA sequence: TGCAGTGCAATGGGTGGGGGGACACCGAACACCGGGGAGCTGTTTTTT. Its protein product is CSAMGGGTPNTGELFF. The gene calls are TRBV20-1 and TRBJ2-2; the D gene could be TRBD1 or TRBD2 (6 bases each). The CDR3 consists of 16 residues. Trimming left V 6 bases short and J 0 bases short, with 17 bases between. Germline V gene lookup returns CDR1 DFQATT and CDR2 SNEGSKA (reference sequence).

This clonotype has only a few counts. The rearrangement joins TRBV29-1 to TRBJ2-5, with 10 positions matching TRBD2. After removal of 1 base from V and 3 bases from J, the junction contained 8 bases not matched to a gene. Germline CDR1 SQVTM, CDR2 ANQGSEA. The CDR3 consists of 16 residues. The CDR3 sequence is CSVEGARTSGEETQYF. CDR3 bases: TGCAGCGTTGAAGGGGCTAGAACTAGCGGGGAAGAGACCCAGTACTTC.

Only a few counts were recorded for this clonotype. The genes are TRBV6-5 and TRBJ2-1, with D possibly being TRBD2 (5 bases). The germline V gene has CDR1 MNHEY and CDR2 SVGAGI. The V end was cut by 6 bases, the J end by 6 bases, with 18 bases between. The CDR3 has 15 residues. This CDR3 is CASRPSLSRSNEQFF. CDR3 nucleotide sequence: TGTGCCAGCAGACCTAGCCTGTCCAGGAGCAATGAGCAGTTCTTC.

The chain links TRBV20-1 to TRBJ2-1; 7 bases agree with TRBD2. The length of the CDR3 is 16 residues. J lost 8 bases, V lost 4 bases, and 17 bases had no gene match. In germline, CDR1 is DFQATT, CDR2 SNEGSKA (reference sequence). CDR3 sequence reads: CSATRSGLGRVYEQFF. CDR3 DNA: TGCAGTGCTACAAGAAGCGGACTAGGCAGGGTGTATGAGCAGTTCTTC.

This clonotype was seen more than once but under ten times. CDR3 region: CASSAGGSGVYEQYF. The CDR3 bases are TGTGCCAGCAGCGCCGGAGGGTCCGGAGTCTACGAGCAGTACTTC. The genes are TRBV7-9 and TRBJ2-7; D is possibly TRBD2 (6 bases). Germline loops: CDR1 SEHNR, CDR2 FQNEAQ (reference sequence). The CDR3 is made up of 15 amino acids. V lost 5 bases, J lost 3 bases, and 17 bases lay in between. The variable domain in full, with the rest retrieved from reference TRBV7-9 and TRBJ2-7, is DTGVSQNPRHKITKRGQNVTFRCDPISEHNRLYWYRQTLGQGPEFLTYFQNEAQLEKSRLLSDRFSAERPKGSFSTLEIQRTEQGDSAMYLCASSAGGSGVYEQYFGPGTRLTVT.

The chain employs TRBV7-8 and TRBJ2-7; 10 bases agree with TRBD2. CDR1 is SGHVS, CDR2 FQNEAQ, per germline. The V gene end was trimmed by 5 bases and the J gene end by 3 bases; junction bases not matched to a gene: 4. This CDR3 region has 14 residues. The CDR3 bases are TGTGCCAGCAGCACAACTAGCGGGGTCTACGAGCAGTACTTC. This codes for CASSTTSGVYEQYF.

V usage is TRBV24-1 and J usage is TRBJ1-2; tentatively, D is TRBD1 (5 bases). The CDR3 is made up of 16 amino acids. Trimming cost V 4 bases and J 2 bases, with 16 bases left between them. Germline V CDR1 and CDR2: KGHDR, SFDVKD. In DNA form, the CDR3 reads TGTGCCACCAGTGAGTCTCGGGACGATCGCAACTATGGCTACACCTTC. This encodes CATSESRDDRNYGYTF.

The chain carries TRBV24-1 and TRBJ2-7; D is unresolved. V was shortened by 4 bases and J by 5 bases, with 5 bases between the two germline ends. Germline-derived CDR1 and CDR2 are KGHDR and SFDVKD. CDR3 size: 11 residues. The CDR3 coding sequence is TGTGCCACCAGTGAATTTAACGAGCAGTACTTC. Its protein product is CATSEFNEQYF.

The V call is TRBV7-9, the J call TRBJ1-2; a weak D match, TRBD1 (6 bases). CDR3 length: 15 amino acids. Deletions cut 5 bases from V and 2 bases from J, with 15 bases between. Germline V gives CDR1 SEHNR, CDR2 FQNEAQ (reference sequence). The CDR3 bases are TGTGCCAGCAGCCGACCCGGGAGGGGGAACTATGGCTACACCTTC. Protein sequence: CASSRPGRGNYGYTF.

The chain has TRBV7-6 and TRBJ2-7, with D possibly TRBD2 on 6 matching bases. Germline assignment: CDR1 SGHVS and CDR2 FNYEAQ. This CDR3 has 14 amino acids. Trimming took off 1 base at V and 1 base at J, with 8 bases between the two ends. CDR3 sequence: CASSLGLGSYEQYF. For the CDR3, the DNA is TGTGCCAGCAGCTTAGGACTAGGGTCCTACGAGCAGTACTTC.

V usage is TRBV29-1 and J usage is TRBJ2-7, with D perhaps given as TRBD1 or TRBD2 (5 bases each). This CDR3 has 15 amino acids. Germline lookup yields CDR1 SQVTM and CDR2 ANQGSEA. V was trimmed by 3 bases and J by 1 base, leaving 16 bases between them. The CDR3 protein is CSVESRDHQSYEQYF. The DNA of the CDR3 is TGCAGCGTTGAGTCCCGGGACCATCAGTCCTACGAGCAGTACTTC.

CDR3 DNA: TGTGCCAGCCTAGCTACGGGACAGTTCTACGAGCAGTACTTC. It codes for CASLATGQFYEQYF. The rearrangement uses TRBV2 and TRBJ2-7, with 7 bases lining up with TRBD1. The J segment lost 3 bases and the V segment lost 8 bases, leaving 10 bases of the junction unmatched. Germline V gene sequence: CDR1 SNHLY, CDR2 FYNNEI. The CDR3 is 14 amino acids.

The chain combines TRBV7-9 with TRBJ2-7, with 8 bases matching TRBD2. V shed 6 bases and J 2 bases; nucleotides not matched to a gene: 12. The CDR3 runs 16 residues. Per germline, CDR1 SEHNR and CDR2 FQNEAQ (reference sequence). The CDR3 region has the DNA TGTGCCAGCAGGCCTCCCGGGACTAGTGATACCTACGAGCAGTACTTC. It is translated as CASRPPGTSDTYEQYF.

The chain joins TRBV3-1 to TRBJ2-2; 8 nucleotides agree with TRBD2. Germline-derived CDR1 and CDR2 are LGHDT and YNNKEL (reference sequence). The CDR3 contains 17 residues. The ends lost 1 base at V and 6 bases at J; junction bases unmatched: 10. CDR3 loop: CASSQGERERGPGELFF. The CDR3, as DNA: TGTGCCAGCAGCCAAGGCGAGCGGGAGAGGGGCCCCGGGGAGCTGTTTTTT.

The chain carries TRBV18 and TRBJ1-1; 7 bases line up with TRBD1. Trimming removed 3 bases from V and 2 bases from J; junction bases left unmatched: 12. The CDR3 runs 17 residues. Germline loops: CDR1 KGHSH, CDR2 LQKENI. CDR3 amino acids: CASSPRRGVGGNTEAFF. The CDR3 DNA is TGTGCCAGCTCACCCCGCCGCGGGGTAGGGGGCAACACTGAAGCTTTCTTT.